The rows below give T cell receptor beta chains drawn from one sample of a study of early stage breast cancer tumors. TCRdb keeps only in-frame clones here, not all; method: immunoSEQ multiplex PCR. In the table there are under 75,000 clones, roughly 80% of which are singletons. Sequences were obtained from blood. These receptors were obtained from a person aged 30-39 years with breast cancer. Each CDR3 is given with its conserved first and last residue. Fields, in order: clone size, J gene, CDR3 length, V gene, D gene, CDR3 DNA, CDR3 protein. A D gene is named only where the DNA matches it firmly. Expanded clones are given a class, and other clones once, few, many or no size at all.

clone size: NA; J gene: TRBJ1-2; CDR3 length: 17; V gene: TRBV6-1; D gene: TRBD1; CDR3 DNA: TGTGCCAGCAGTGATTTTATGGGGACAGGGGGAAACTATGGCTACACCTTC; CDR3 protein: CASSDFMGTGGNYGYTF
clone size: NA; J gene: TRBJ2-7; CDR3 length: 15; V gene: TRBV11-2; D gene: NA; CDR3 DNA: TGTGCCAGCAGCTTAGCCGGCAGGGTTGTAGACGAGCAGTACTTC; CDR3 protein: CASSLAGRVVDEQYF
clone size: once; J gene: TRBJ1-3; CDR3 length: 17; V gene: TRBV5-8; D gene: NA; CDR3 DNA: TGTGCCAGCAGCTTGATACGACAGACCCACTCTGGAAACACCATATATTTT; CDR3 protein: CASSLIRQTHSGNTIYF
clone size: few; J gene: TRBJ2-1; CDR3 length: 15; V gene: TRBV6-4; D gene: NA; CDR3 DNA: TGTGCCAGCAGTGACTCTAGCGGCTCCTACAATGAGCAGTTCTTC; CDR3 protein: CASSDSSGSYNEQFF
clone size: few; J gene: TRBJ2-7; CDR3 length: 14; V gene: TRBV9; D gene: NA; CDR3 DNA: TGTGCCAGCAGCGGAGGGTATAGCTCCTACGAGCAGTACTTC; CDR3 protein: CASSGGYSSYEQYF
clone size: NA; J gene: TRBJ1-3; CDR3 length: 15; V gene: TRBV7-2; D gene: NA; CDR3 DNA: TGTGCCAGCAGCTTAGCTGTGGCGGGTGGAAACACCATATATTTT; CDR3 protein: CASSLAVAGGNTIYF
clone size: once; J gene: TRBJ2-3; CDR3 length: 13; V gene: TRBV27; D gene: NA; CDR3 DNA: TGTGCCAGCAGACGAAACTCGGGGGATACGCAGTATTTT; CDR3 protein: CASRRNSGDTQYF
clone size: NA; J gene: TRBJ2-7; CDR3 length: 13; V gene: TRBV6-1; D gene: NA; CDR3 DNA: TGTGCCGGAAGGGCAGGGGTCTCCTACGAGCAGTACTTC; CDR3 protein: CAGRAGVSYEQYF
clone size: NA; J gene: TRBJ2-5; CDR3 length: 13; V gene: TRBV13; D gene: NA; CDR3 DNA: TGTGCCAGCAGCCCAGCCTCCCAAGAGACCCAGTACTTC; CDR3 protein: CASSPASQETQYF
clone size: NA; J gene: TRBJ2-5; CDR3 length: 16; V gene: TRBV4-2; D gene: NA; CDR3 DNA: TGTGCCAGCAGCCAAGCGGCCGGAAACGTTCAAGAGACCCAGTACTTC; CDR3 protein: CASSQAAGNVQETQYF
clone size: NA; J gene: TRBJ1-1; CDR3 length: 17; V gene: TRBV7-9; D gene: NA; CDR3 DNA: TGTGCCAGCAGCTTACGAAAGTTTGGGGCGAGGAACACTGAAGCTTTCTTT; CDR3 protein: CASSLRKFGARNTEAFF
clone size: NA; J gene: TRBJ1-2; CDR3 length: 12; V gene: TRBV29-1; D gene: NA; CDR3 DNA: TGCAGCGTTGAACCGCTGCTGGATGGCTACACCTTC; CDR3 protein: CSVEPLLDGYTF
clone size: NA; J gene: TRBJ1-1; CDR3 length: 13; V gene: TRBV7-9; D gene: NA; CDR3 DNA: TGTGCCAGCCAGGAGGGGCGCGACGCTGAAGCTTTCTTT; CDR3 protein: CASQEGRDAEAFF
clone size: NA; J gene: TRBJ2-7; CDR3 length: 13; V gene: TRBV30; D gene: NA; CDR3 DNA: TGTGCCTGGAGTGCCGACAGAGTTGGGGAGCAGTACTTC; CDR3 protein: CAWSADRVGEQYF
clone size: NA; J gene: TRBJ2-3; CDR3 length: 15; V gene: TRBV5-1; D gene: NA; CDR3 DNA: TGCGCCAGCAGCTTGGGGCTAGCAGGGGCAGATACGCAGTATTTT; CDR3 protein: CASSLGLAGADTQYF
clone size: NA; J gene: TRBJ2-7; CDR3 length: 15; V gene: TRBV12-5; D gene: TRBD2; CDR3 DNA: TGTGCTAGTGGTTTGACTAGCGGGAAACTTGGGGAGCAGTACTTC; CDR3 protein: CASGLTSGKLGEQYF
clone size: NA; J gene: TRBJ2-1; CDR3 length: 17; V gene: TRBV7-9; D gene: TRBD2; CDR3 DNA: TGTGCCAGCAGCCTCGGGGGACTAGCGGGACTATACAATGAGCAGTTCTTC; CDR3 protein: CASSLGGLAGLYNEQFF
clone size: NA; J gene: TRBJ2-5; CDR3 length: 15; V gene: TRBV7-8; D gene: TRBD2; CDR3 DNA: TGTGCCAGCAGCCCAGGACTAGCGGGACAAGAGACCCAGTACTTC; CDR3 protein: CASSPGLAGQETQYF
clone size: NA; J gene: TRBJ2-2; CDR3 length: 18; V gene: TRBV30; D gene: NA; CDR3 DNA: TGTGCCTGGGCCCCTGAGGTAGCGGAGCGGGTGGGCACCGGGGAGCTGTTTTTT; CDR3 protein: CAWAPEVAERVGTGELFF
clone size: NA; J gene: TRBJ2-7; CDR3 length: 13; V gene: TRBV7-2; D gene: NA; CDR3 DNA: TGTGCCAGCAGCCCCACGGGACGCTACGAGCAGTACTTC; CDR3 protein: CASSPTGRYEQYF
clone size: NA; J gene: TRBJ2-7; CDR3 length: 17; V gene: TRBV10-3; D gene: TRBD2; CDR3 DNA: TGTGCCATCAGTGAGTCGGGGGGCGGACTAGCGGGCTCCGAGCAGTACTTC; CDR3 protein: CAISESGGGLAGSEQYF
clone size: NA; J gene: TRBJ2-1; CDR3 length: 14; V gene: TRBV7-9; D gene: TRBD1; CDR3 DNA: TGTGCCAGCAGTTCCCCCCGACAGGGTCATGAGCAGTTCTTC; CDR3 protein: CASSSPRQGHEQFF
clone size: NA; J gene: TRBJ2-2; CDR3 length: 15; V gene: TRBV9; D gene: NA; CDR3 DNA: TGTGCCAGCAGCGTATATAGCGGGAACACCGGGGAGCTGTTTTTT; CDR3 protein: CASSVYSGNTGELFF
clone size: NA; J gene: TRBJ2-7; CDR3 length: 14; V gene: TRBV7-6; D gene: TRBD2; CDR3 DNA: TGTGCCAGCAGCTTAGCAAAGACTAGCGGGAAGCAGTACTTC; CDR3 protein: CASSLAKTSGKQYF
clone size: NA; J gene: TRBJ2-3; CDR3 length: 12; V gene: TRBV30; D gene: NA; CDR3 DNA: TGTGCCTGGAGCCTGGCCCCAGATACGCAGTATTTT; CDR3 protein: CAWSLAPDTQYF
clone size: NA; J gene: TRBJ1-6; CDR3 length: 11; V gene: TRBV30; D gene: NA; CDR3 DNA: TGTGCCTGGGGGCCGGCATCACCCCTCCACTTT; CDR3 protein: CAWGPASPLHF
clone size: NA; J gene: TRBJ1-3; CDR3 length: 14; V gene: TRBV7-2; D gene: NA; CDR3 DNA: TGTGCCAGCAGCCCTGGGACCGTTGGAAACACCATATATTTT; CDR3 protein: CASSPGTVGNTIYF
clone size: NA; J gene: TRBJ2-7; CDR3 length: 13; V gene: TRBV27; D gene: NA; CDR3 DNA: TGTGCCAGCAAAAGCCGGGCCTCCTACGAGCAGTACTTC; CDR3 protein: CASKSRASYEQYF
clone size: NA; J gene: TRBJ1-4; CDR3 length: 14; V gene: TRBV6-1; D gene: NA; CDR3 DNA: TGTGCCACCCTACCCCGGCCCTCATATGAAAAACTGTTTTTT; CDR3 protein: CATLPRPSYEKLFF
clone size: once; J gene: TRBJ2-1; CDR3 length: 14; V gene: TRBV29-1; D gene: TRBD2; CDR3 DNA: TGCAGCGTTGCGACTAGCGGAGTTTACAATGAGCAGTTCTTC; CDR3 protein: CSVATSGVYNEQFF
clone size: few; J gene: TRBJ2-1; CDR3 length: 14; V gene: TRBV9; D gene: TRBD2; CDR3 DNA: TGTGCCAGCGGGGGACTAGCGGGTAACAATGAGCAGTTCTTC; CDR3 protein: CASGGLAGNNEQFF
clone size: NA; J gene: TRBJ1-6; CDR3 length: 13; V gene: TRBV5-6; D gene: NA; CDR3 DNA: TGTGCCAGCAGCTCCCCCGAGGGCTCACCCCTCCACTTT; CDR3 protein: CASSSPEGSPLHF
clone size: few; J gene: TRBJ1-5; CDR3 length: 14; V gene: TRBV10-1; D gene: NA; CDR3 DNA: TGCGCCAGCAGTGAAGGTGGAAGATATCAGCCCCAGCATTTT; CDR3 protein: CASSEGGRYQPQHF
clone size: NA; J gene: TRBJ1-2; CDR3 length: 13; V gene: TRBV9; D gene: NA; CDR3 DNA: TGTGCCAGCAGCCCCGAAGGTTTTCACGGCTACACCTTC; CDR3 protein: CASSPEGFHGYTF